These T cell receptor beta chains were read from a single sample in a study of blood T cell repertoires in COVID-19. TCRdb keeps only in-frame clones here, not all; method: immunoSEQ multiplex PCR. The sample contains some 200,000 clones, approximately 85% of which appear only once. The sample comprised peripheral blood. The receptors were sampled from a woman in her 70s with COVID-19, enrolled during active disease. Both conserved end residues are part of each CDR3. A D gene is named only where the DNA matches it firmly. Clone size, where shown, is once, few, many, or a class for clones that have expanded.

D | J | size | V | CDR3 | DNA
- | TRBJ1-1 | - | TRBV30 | CAWRERGEAFF | TGTGCCTGGAGGGAGCGGGGGGAAGCTTTCTTT
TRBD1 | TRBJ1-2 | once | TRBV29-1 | CSDDRVSGYTF | TGCAGCGACGACAGGGTTAGCGGCTACACCTTC
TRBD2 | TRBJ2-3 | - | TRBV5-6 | CASRLLAGGPDTQYF | TGTGCCAGCAGGTTATTAGCGGGAGGGCCAGATACGCAGTATTTT
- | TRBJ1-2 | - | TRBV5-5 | CASSFDPRGGYGYTF | TGTGCCAGCAGTTTCGATCCAAGGGGCGGCTATGGCTACACCTTC
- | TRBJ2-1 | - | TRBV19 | CASSVAPSATYNEQFF | TGTGCCAGTAGTGTTGCTCCTAGCGCCACCTACAATGAGCAGTTCTTC
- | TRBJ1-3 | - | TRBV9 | CASSVDGAGGNTIYF | TGTGCCAGCAGCGTAGATGGGGCAGGCGGAAACACCATATATTTT
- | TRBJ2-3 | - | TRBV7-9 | CASSLGGADTQYF | TGTGCCAGCAGCTTAGGGGGGGCAGATACGCAGTATTTT
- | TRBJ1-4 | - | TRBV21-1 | CASSKEWGRNEKLFF | TGTGCCAGCAGCAAAGAATGGGGGCGAAATGAAAAACTGTTTTTT
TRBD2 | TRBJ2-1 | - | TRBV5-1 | CASSSRLAGALNSEQFF | TGCGCCAGCAGCTCGAGACTAGCGGGAGCTTTGAACAGTGAGCAGTTCTTC
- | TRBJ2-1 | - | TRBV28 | CASSFSRDYEQFF | TGTGCCAGCAGTTTCTCCAGGGACTATGAGCAGTTCTTC
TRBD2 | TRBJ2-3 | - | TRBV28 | CASSLSPSGRWIDTQYF | TGTGCCAGCAGTTTATCGCCTAGCGGGAGGTGGATAGATACGCAGTATTTT
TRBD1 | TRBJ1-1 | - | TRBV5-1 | CASSGTGVNTEAFF | TGCGCCAGCAGCGGGACAGGGGTGAACACTGAAGCTTTCTTT
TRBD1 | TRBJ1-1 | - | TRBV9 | CASSPGQGSGGNTEAFF | TGTGCCAGCAGCCCGGGACAGGGATCGGGGGGGAACACTGAAGCTTTCTTT
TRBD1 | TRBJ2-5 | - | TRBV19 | CASSTSGTGAWETQYF | TGTGCCAGTAGTACCAGCGGGACAGGGGCTTGGGAGACCCAGTACTTC
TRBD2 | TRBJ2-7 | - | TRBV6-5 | CASRGGIAGVDEQYF | TGTGCCAGCAGAGGGGGTATAGCGGGAGTGGACGAGCAGTACTTC
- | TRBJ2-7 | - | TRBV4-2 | CASSQEAQGTYEQYF | TGTGCCAGCAGCCAAGAGGCACAGGGTACCTACGAGCAGTACTTC
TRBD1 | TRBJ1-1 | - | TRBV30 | CAWSRQGTEAFF | TGTGCCTGGAGTCGACAGGGGACTGAAGCTTTCTTT
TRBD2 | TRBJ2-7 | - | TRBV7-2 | CASSPRGGSYEQYF | TGTGCCAGCAGCCCCCGGGGGGGCTCCTACGAGCAGTACTTC
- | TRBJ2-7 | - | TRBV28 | CASSLAVNEQYF | TGTGCCAGCAGTTTGGCGGTGAACGAGCAGTACTTC
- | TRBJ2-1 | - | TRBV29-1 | CSVVPRGSSYNEQFF | TGCAGCGTTGTCCCCCGGGGTAGCTCCTACAATGAGCAGTTCTTC
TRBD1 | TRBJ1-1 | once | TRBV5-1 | CASSLEGGVNTEAFF | TGCGCCAGCAGCTTGGAAGGGGGCGTCAACACTGAAGCTTTCTTT
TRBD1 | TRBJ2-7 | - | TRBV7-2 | CASSSRDSYSYEQYF | TGTGCCAGCAGTTCCCGGGACAGCTACTCCTACGAGCAGTACTTC
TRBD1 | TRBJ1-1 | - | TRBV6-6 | CASSWDRQNTEAFF | TGTGCCAGCAGTTGGGACAGACAGAACACTGAAGCTTTCTTT
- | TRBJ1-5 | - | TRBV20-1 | CSASPQGNQPQHF | TGCAGTGCTAGTCCACAGGGAAATCAGCCCCAGCATTTT
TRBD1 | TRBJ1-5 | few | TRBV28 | CASARAGGGNQPQHF | TGTGCCAGCGCCCGGGCAGGGGGCGGCAATCAGCCCCAGCATTTT